Presented here are 19 T cell receptor beta chains from one specimen sequenced in a study of T-cell memory formation after mild COVID-19. TCRdb reprocessed the 5' RACE reads with MiXCR, giving one entry per CDR3 protein. Among 400,000 to 500,000 distinct CDR3 sequences listed, 20% to 25% were seen once. The sample consisted of PBMCs or a T cell subset sorted from them (not recorded which). The source is an adult woman who had mild COVID-19 (a few samples of this study predate the infection). Cell type and time point are not known.

This chain connects TRBV4-3 to TRBJ2-4; tentatively, D is TRBD2 (5 bases). Germline-derived CDR1 and CDR2 are LGHNA and YSLEER. V was trimmed by 0 bases and J by 8 bases, leaving 17 bases between them. The CDR3 extends over 16 amino acids. In nucleotides, the CDR3 is TGCGCCAGCAGCCAAGATGCGGGTGGGCAGGCGGACATTCAGTACTTC. Protein product: CASSQDAGGQADIQYF.

This clonotype showed up just a few times. The rearrangement links TRBV27 to TRBJ2-3, with a weak D call TRBD2 (5 bases). From germline, CDR1 is MNHEY and CDR2 SMNVEV (reference sequence). V lost 5 bases to trimming and J lost 4 bases, with 16 bases between them. This CDR3 is built from 15 residues. The DNA of the CDR3 is TGTGCCAGCAGTCCAGACCACGGAGGCCCAGATACGCAGTATTTT. Translated: CASSPDHGGPDTQYF.

The rearrangement uses TRBV29-1 and TRBJ1-5; D uncertain. The germline V and J ends were trimmed by 6 bases and 0 bases, with 15 bases remaining between them. Germline CDR1 is SQVTM and CDR2 is ANQGSEA. The CDR3 is 15 residues long. This chain's CDR3 is CSVLWEEDSNQPQHF. Here the CDR3 DNA reads TGCAGCGTCCTCTGGGAGGAGGATAGCAATCAGCCCCAGCATTTT.

This sequence joins TRBV29-1 and TRBJ2-1, with a possible D match to TRBD2 (6 bases). From germline, CDR1 is SQVTM and CDR2 ANQGSEA. The CDR3 sequence is 15 residues long. V was pared by 7 bases and J by 5 bases, with 21 bases between. As DNA, the CDR3 is TGCAGCGCCCCTAAGGGTAGCCGGAGGGACAATGAGCAGTTCTTC. Protein: CSAPKGSRRDNEQFF.

The chain is built from TRBV5-5 and TRBJ2-3; D remains ambiguous. The CDR3 has 13 amino acids. The ends were cut back, 4 bases at V and 6 bases at J, with 12 bases in the middle. The germline V gene encodes CDR1 SGHKS and CDR2 YYEKEE (reference sequence). The CDR3 DNA sequence: TGTGCCAGCAGCACCGGCCGAGTGGATACGCAGTATTTT. Encoded protein: CASSTGRVDTQYF.

This chain connects TRBV12-3 or TRBV12-4 to TRBJ2-7; 7 bases map to TRBD1. The CDR3 has 13 amino acids. The V segment lost 6 bases and the J segment 5 bases; nucleotides outside the gene matches: 7. The CDR3 bases are TGTGCCAGCAGCTCAGGGGGTCGGAACGAGCAGTACTTC. This translates into CASSSGGRNEQYF.

The chain is built from TRBV7-3 and TRBJ2-2, with 7 bases aligning to TRBD1. V shed 5 bases, J shed 1 base, and the junction held 4 bases outside the gene matches. The CDR3 contains 15 residues. In germline, CDR1 is SGHTA, CDR2 FQGTGA. CDR3 DNA sequence: TGTGCCAGCAGCCGGGGACAGCAGAACACCGGGGAGCTGTTTTTT. This gives the protein CASSRGQQNTGELFF.

This clonotype was counted ten times or more. The chain links TRBV7-3 to TRBJ2-1; TRBD2 agrees at 10 bases. The CDR3 sequence is 18 residues long. Germline V lookup: CDR1 SGHTA, CDR2 FQGTGA. The V and J ends lost 2 bases and 7 bases, in that order; junction bases with no gene match: 14. The CDR3 region has the DNA TGTGCCAGCAGCTTAGGTGGTGGGCTAGCGGGGGCTGGGAATGAGCAGTTCTTC. Encoded protein: CASSLGGGLAGAGNEQFF.

This clonotype was picked up a small number of times. The chain uses TRBV15 and TRBJ2-1, with D possibly matching TRBD2 (5 bases). Trimming stripped 8 bases from V and 4 bases from J, with 12 bases between. This CDR3 contains 13 residues. Germline loops: CDR1 LNHNV, CDR2 YYDKDF (reference sequence). CDR3 protein: CATLGRGYNEQFF. The CDR3 region has the DNA TGTGCCACCCTCGGGCGAGGGTACAATGAGCAGTTCTTC.

This clonotype was observed a handful of times. V and J are TRBV27 and TRBJ1-2, with unresolved D. The length of the CDR3 is 13 residues. The V end was cut by 5 bases, the J end by 8 bases, with 15 bases between. Germline assignment: CDR1 MNHEY and CDR2 SMNVEV (reference sequence). In DNA, the CDR3 is TGTGCCAGCAGTCTCGAGGACCCCGCGGGCTACACCTTC. This codes for CASSLEDPAGYTF.

This clonotype was detected ten times or more. The rearrangement links TRBV6-2 or TRBV6-3 to TRBJ2-7, with TRBD2 matching 10 bases. The junction had 4 bases not matched to a gene; V was cut back by 5 bases and J by 0 bases. The germline CDR1 and CDR2 sequences are MNHEY and SVGEGT. The CDR3 is 15 residues long. CDR3 nucleotide sequence: TGTGCCAGCAGTACCACTAGCGGGGTCTCCTACGAGCAGTACTTC. Protein sequence: CASSTTSGVSYEQYF.

The V call is TRBV5-6, the J call TRBJ1-1, with D possibly matching TRBD1 (6 bases). The CDR3 extends over 13 amino acids. Trimming shortened V by 6 bases and J by 4 bases, and 13 bases separated the two germline ends. Germline CDR1 and CDR2: SGHDT and YYEEEE. CDR3 DNA sequence: TGTGCCAGCAACCCGGACAGCGGCACTGAAGCTTTCTTT. Its translation is CASNPDSGTEAFF. Looking up the rest from reference TRBV5-6 and TRBJ1-1 gives the full variable domain: DAGVTQSPTHLIKTRGQQVTLRCSPKSGHDTVSWYQQALGQGPQFIFQYYEEEERQRGNFPDRFSGHQFPNYSSELNVNALLLGDSALYLCASNPDSGTEAFFGQGTRLTVV.

This clonotype was seen a handful of times. The V call is TRBV7-9, the J call TRBJ1-4; D not resolved. CDR3 length: 15 residues. The ends were cut back, 5 bases at V and 6 bases at J, with 16 bases in the middle. Germline values: CDR1 SEHNR, CDR2 FQNEAQ (reference sequence). CDR3 protein: CASSPGGGLHEKLFF. CDR3 DNA: TGTGCCAGCAGCCCTGGCGGCGGGCTGCATGAAAAACTGTTTTTT.

This clonotype appeared a few times. This chain joins TRBV10-3 and TRBJ1-5; D unresolved. V shed 6 bases and J shed 0 bases, with 6 bases lying between them. Germline V gene sequence: CDR1 ENHRY, CDR2 SYGVKD. This CDR3 spans 13 amino acids. CDR3 residues: CAIRGYSNQPQHF. In DNA, the CDR3 is TGTGCCATCAGGGGTTATAGCAATCAGCCCCAGCATTTT.

The chain is built from TRBV2 and TRBJ2-4; no clear D. In germline, CDR1 is SNHLY, CDR2 FYNNEI. Trimming removed 4 bases at V and 2 bases at J, with 6 bases between. The CDR3 sequence is 13 residues long. In nucleotides, the CDR3 is TGTGCCAGCAGTGGTCGGACCAAAAACATTCAGTACTTC. This encodes CASSGRTKNIQYF. The full variable domain, with the rest looked up from reference TRBV2 and TRBJ2-4, is EPEVTQTPSHQVTQMGQEVILRCVPISNHLYFYWYRQILGQKVEFLVSFYNNEISEKSEIFDDQFSVERPDGSNFTLKIRSTKLEDSAMYFCASSGRTKNIQYFGAGTRLSVL.

In this sample, this clonotype turned up a few times. The chain links TRBV6-1 to TRBJ2-1, with 11 nucleotides matching TRBD2. CDR1 MNHNS and CDR2 SASEGT come from the germline V gene. With 4 bases clipped from V and 4 bases from J, the junction kept 9 bases outside the gene matches. This CDR3 has 17 amino acids. CDR3 in amino acids: CASSVQTSGAFYNEQFF. CDR3 sequence (DNA): TGTGCCAGCAGTGTTCAGACTAGCGGGGCGTTTTACAATGAGCAGTTCTTC.

This chain links TRBV7-8 with TRBJ1-1; TRBD1 matches 7 bases. CDR3 size: 13 residues. Germline lookup yields CDR1 SGHVS and CDR2 FQNEAQ. Unmatched junction bases numbered 8, after V lost 8 bases and J lost 5 bases. The CDR3 DNA follows: TGTGCCAGCGGGCCAGGGGGTGGAACTGAAGCTTTCTTT. Translating gives CASGPGGGTEAFF. The full variable domain, rest sourced from reference TRBV7-8 and TRBJ1-1, is GAGVSQSPRYKVAKRGQDVALRCDPISGHVSLFWYQQALGQGPEFLTYFQNEAQLDKSGLPSDRFFAERPEGSVSTLKIQRTQQEDSAVYLCASGPGGGTEAFFGQGTRLTVV.

Ten or more counts support this clonotype. The V call is TRBV5-1, the J call TRBJ1-2, with TRBD1 matching over 7 bases. The V gene end was trimmed by 0 bases and the J gene end by 3 bases; junction bases not matched to a gene: 5. Germline loops: CDR1 SGHRS, CDR2 YFSETQ. This CDR3 contains 15 residues. In DNA form, the CDR3 reads TGCGCCAGCAGCTTGGGATGGCAGGGGGACTATGGCTACACCTTC. Protein sequence: CASSLGWQGDYGYTF. Combining the CDR3 with reference TRBV5-1 and TRBJ1-2 gives the whole variable domain KAGVTQTPRYLIKTRGQQVTLSCSPISGHRSVSWYQQTPGQGLQFLFEYFSETQRNKGNFPGRFSGRQFSNSRSEMNVSTLELGDSALYLCASSLGWQGDYGYTFGSGTRLTVV.

The chain employs TRBV6-6 and TRBJ1-2, with unresolved D. The CDR3 loop spans 18 amino acids. Germline lookup yields CDR1 MNHNY and CDR2 SVGAGI (reference sequence). The V gene lost 4 bases and the J gene lost 0 bases, with 21 bases spanning the gap. CDR3 coding DNA: TGTGCCAGCAGTTTACGAGGGATTGGAGGCAGGTCTAACTATGGCTACACCTTC. Protein product: CASSLRGIGGRSNYGYTF.